A selection of T cell receptor beta chains follows, all from one sample in a study of cytomegalovirus exposure and HLA in healthy donors. TCRdb's table, derived via immunoSEQ multiplex PCR, lists solely in-frame clones and lacks some. The table has hundreds of thousands of clones, 80% to 90% seen once; the top ten hold under 0.95%. Material: PBMCs. The receptors here all came from a woman under 30 in good health and CMV-seronegative. Both conserved end residues are part of each CDR3. A D gene is named only where the DNA matches it firmly. Size is stated for part of the rows, as once, few or many counts, or as a class when the clone is expanded.

TRBV29-1	NA	TRBD2	TRBJ2-1	TGCAGCGTTGAAGAAGGGACTAGCGGCTCGAATGAGCAGTTCTTC	CSVEEGTSGSNEQFF
TRBV11-2	NA	TRBD2	TRBJ2-3	TGTGCCAGCAGCTGGACCGCGGGAGCGGCAGATACGCAGTATTTT	CASSWTAGAADTQYF
TRBV6-1	few	NA	TRBJ2-2	TGTGCCAGCAGATTGGGGAGGAACACCGGGGAGCTGTTTTTT	CASRLGRNTGELFF
TRBV5-1	NA	NA	TRBJ2-2	TGCGCCAGCAGCTTGAGGGCCAGGGGGAACACCGGGGAGCTGTTTTTT	CASSLRARGNTGELFF
TRBV30	NA	NA	TRBJ1-4	TGTGCCTGGAGTGTTATGGAGGGGGAAAAACTGTTTTTT	CAWSVMEGEKLFF
TRBV9	few	NA	TRBJ2-7	TGTGCCAGCAGCGTAGGCTGGAGCTCCTACGAGCAGTACTTC	CASSVGWSSYEQYF
TRBV6-9	NA	TRBD2	TRBJ2-7	TGTGCCAGCACCCACGGGACTAGTTACGAGCAGTACTTC	CASTHGTSYEQYF
TRBV5-4	NA	TRBD1	TRBJ1-1	TGTGCCAGCAGCGTTAGACAGGGATCGAACACTGAAGCTTTCTTT	CASSVRQGSNTEAFF
TRBV28	NA	NA	TRBJ1-5	TGTGCCAGCAGCCGCGTGGGGGGGGCCTATAGCAATCAGCCCCAGCATTTT	CASSRVGGAYSNQPQHF
TRBV30	NA	NA	TRBJ2-7	TGTGCCTGGAGTACAATTCTCATTCAGGGGCAGTACTTC	CAWSTILIQGQYF
TRBV28	NA	TRBD1	TRBJ1-5	TGTGCCAGCAGTTTAGAACAGGGGGCTCGGCCCCAGCATTTT	CASSLEQGARPQHF
TRBV30	NA	NA	TRBJ1-3	TGTGCCTGGAGTGTGTGGCCTGGAAACACCATATATTTT	CAWSVWPGNTIYF
TRBV4-2	NA	TRBD2	TRBJ2-1	TGTGCCAGCAGCCAAGAGAGCGGGGGTCCCTACAATGAGCAGTTCTTC	CASSQESGGPYNEQFF
TRBV7-9	NA	NA	TRBJ2-1	TGTGCCAGCAGCTTAGCGGGGGGAGAGCAGTTCTTC	CASSLAGGEQFF
TRBV28	NA	TRBD1	TRBJ2-1	TGTGCCAGCAGTTTAGGGACAGGGGCCTTCAATGAGCAGTTCTTC	CASSLGTGAFNEQFF
TRBV5-1	NA	NA	TRBJ2-7	TGCGCCAGCAGCCCGGGGGACAGCTCCTACGAGCAGTACTTC	CASSPGDSSYEQYF
TRBV10-1	NA	TRBD2	TRBJ2-7	TGCGCCAGCAGTGTACAGCGGGGGTACGAGCAGTACTTC	CASSVQRGYEQYF
TRBV6-5	NA	TRBD1	TRBJ1-2	TGTGCCAGCAGTCAGACAGGGTCGTATGGCTACACCTTC	CASSQTGSYGYTF
TRBV7-9	NA	NA	TRBJ2-7	TGTGCCAGCAGCGGAGGGCTTACCCGCGGCTACGAGCAGTACTTC	CASSGGLTRGYEQYF
TRBV6-1	NA	NA	TRBJ1-1	TGTGCCAGCAGTGAATTGGGGTCAGGCAGGGCTGAAGCTTTCTTT	CASSELGSGRAEAFF
TRBV28	once	NA	TRBJ1-5	TGTGCCAGCAGTTTGGAGGGGCCCAAAAGCAATCAGCCCCAGCATTTT	CASSLEGPKSNQPQHF
TRBV5-6	NA	NA	TRBJ2-1	TGTGCCAGCAGCTCCCCCATGGGCCCCGACGGCAATGAGCAGTTCTTC	CASSSPMGPDGNEQFF
TRBV6-5	few	NA	TRBJ2-7	TGTGCCAGCAGTTACTCCGAGGACGAGCAGTACTTC	CASSYSEDEQYF
TRBV18	NA	TRBD1	TRBJ2-7	TGTGCCAGCTCACCTAACAGGGACAGGGGGACGTCCGAGCAGTACTTC	CASSPNRDRGTSEQYF
TRBV5-4	NA	NA	TRBJ2-3	TGTGCCAGCAGCATCGGTCGGACACTAGATACGCAGTATTTT	CASSIGRTLDTQYF
TRBV10-2	NA	NA	TRBJ2-2	TGCGCCAGCAGTGAGCATTGGACAGCTAACACCGGGGAGCTGTTTTTT	CASSEHWTANTGELFF
TRBV4-1	NA	TRBD2	TRBJ2-5	TGCGCCAGCAGCCAAACTTTACTAGCGGGGGGGCAAGAGACCCAGTACTTC	CASSQTLLAGGQETQYF
TRBV28	NA	TRBD1	TRBJ1-5	TGTGCCAGCAGTGGCTACCGGGACAGTGATAATCAGCCCCAGCATTTT	CASSGYRDSDNQPQHF
TRBV28	NA	TRBD1	TRBJ2-2	TGTGCCAGCAGGGGGACAGGGAAGAACACCGGGGAGCTGTTTTTT	CASRGTGKNTGELFF
TRBV7-2	NA	TRBD1	TRBJ2-7	TGTGCCAGCAGCTTAGCTCGCCAGGGGGTCTACGAGCAGTACTTC	CASSLARQGVYEQYF
TRBV5-1	NA	NA	TRBJ2-7	TGCGCCAGCAGCAGGGATCGCCACGGGGACGAGCAGTACTTC	CASSRDRHGDEQYF
TRBV30	NA	TRBD1	TRBJ2-7	TGTGCCTGGAGTAGGGACAGGGGGGTTGGCTACGAGCAGTACTTC	CAWSRDRGVGYEQYF
TRBV18	few	NA	TRBJ2-7	TGTGCCAGCTCACCCAGGGGCCCCCACGAGCAGTACTTC	CASSPRGPHEQYF
TRBV7-8	NA	TRBD1	TRBJ1-1	TGTGCCAGCAGCAACTACAGGGGCGAGACCCCCAACACTGAAGCTTTCTTT	CASSNYRGETPNTEAFF
TRBV29-1	NA	NA	TRBJ1-1	TGCAGCGTTTCACAGGTTTTGAACACTGAAGCTTTCTTT	CSVSQVLNTEAFF
TRBV9	NA	TRBD1	TRBJ2-5	TGTGCCAGCAGCTCCCGAGGGGGCTCCTTCCAAGAGACCCAGTACTTC	CASSSRGGSFQETQYF
TRBV15	NA	NA	TRBJ2-3	TGTGCCACCAGCAGAGATTGGGTGACTCGGAGCACAGATACGCAGTATTTT	CATSRDWVTRSTDTQYF
TRBV6-5	NA	NA	TRBJ2-3	TGTGCCAGCAGTCGAACACACCAGGGAGATACGCAGTATTTT	CASSRTHQGDTQYF
TRBV15	NA	NA	TRBJ1-6	TGTGCCACCAGCAGAGACTACGGGAATTCACCCCTCCACTTT	CATSRDYGNSPLHF
TRBV19	NA	NA	TRBJ2-6	TGTGCCAGTAGTATGTGGGGGCCCCTCTCTGGGGCCAACGTCCTGACTTTC	CASSMWGPLSGANVLTF
TRBV5-6	NA	NA	TRBJ1-1	TGTGCCAGCAGCTTGGTCTCCCCGAACACTGAAGCTTTCTTT	CASSLVSPNTEAFF
TRBV7-9	NA	NA	TRBJ1-1	TGTGCCAGCAGAACCACAGGGAACACTGAAGCTTTCTTT	CASRTTGNTEAFF
TRBV28	NA	TRBD1	TRBJ2-1	TGTGCCAGCAGCACCGGGACAGGAGAAGCCTACAATGAGCAGTTCTTC	CASSTGTGEAYNEQFF